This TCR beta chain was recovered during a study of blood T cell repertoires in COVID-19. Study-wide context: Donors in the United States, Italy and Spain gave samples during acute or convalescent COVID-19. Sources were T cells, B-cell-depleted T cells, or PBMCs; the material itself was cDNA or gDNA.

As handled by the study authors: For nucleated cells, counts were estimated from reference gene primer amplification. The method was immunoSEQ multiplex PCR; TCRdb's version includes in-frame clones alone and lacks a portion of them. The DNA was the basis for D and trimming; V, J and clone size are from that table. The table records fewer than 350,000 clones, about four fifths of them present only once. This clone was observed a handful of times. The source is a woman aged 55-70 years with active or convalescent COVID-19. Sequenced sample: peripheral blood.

This chain's CDR3 is CASSSDARSTDTQYF. In nucleotides, the CDR3 is TGTGCCAGCAGCTCAGACGCTCGGAGCACAGATACGCAGTATTTT. The chain couples TRBV11-3 to TRBJ2-3, with no clear D. Trimming took off 4 bases at V and 0 bases at J, with 11 bases between the two ends. Germline-derived CDR1 and CDR2 are SGHNT and YENEEA. The CDR3 length is 15 residues.